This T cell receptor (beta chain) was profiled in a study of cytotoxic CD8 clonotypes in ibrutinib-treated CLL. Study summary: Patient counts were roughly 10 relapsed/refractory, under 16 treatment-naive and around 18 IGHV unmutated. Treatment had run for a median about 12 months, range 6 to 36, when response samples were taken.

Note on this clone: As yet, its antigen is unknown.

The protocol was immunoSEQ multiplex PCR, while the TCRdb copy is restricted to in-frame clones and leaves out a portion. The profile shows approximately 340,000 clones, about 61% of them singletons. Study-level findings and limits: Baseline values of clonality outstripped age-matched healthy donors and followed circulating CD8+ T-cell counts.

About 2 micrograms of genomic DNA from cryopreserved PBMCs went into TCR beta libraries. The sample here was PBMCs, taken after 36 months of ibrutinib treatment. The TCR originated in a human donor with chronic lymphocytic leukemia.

The chain's CDR3 is CASTVPGSYEQYF. The CDR3, as DNA: TGTGCTAGTACCGTTCCAGGAAGCTACGAGCAGTACTTC. The rearrangement joins TRBV12-5 to TRBJ2-7; D is unresolved. Per germline, CDR1 LGHNT and CDR2 FRNRAP. V was shortened by 8 bases and J by 3 bases, with 14 bases between the two germline ends. CDR3 length equals 13 residues.